Reported below is one T cell receptor (beta chain). What it binds is unknown. CDR3 size: 14 residues. Per the germline V gene, CDR1 is LGHNT and CDR2 is FRNRAP. V lost 6 bases to trimming and J lost 3 bases; unmatched junction nucleotides: 2. This specimen belongs to a study of cytomegalovirus exposure and HLA in healthy donors. Study observations and caveats: In a later analysis, TCR association rates varied by HLA locus: DRB1 most, HLA-C fewest. Analysis performed later found 16,000 or so TCR beta sequences associated with HLA alleles at 0.05 false discovery rate.

The PCR employed 60 Vbeta primers together with 13 Jbeta primers. TCRdb keeps only in-frame clones here, not all; method: immunoSEQ multiplex PCR. The table records over 85,000 clones, approximately 82% of them present only once. The sequence was obtained from a man aged 35 to 55 in good health and CMV-seronegative. Sequenced material: PBMCs. The genes are TRBV12-5 and TRBJ2-6, with 7 bases identical to TRBD2. The CDR3 nucleotides read TGTGCTAGTGGGGGAGGGGATGGGGCCAACGTCCTGACTTTC. This translates into CASGGGDGANVLTF.